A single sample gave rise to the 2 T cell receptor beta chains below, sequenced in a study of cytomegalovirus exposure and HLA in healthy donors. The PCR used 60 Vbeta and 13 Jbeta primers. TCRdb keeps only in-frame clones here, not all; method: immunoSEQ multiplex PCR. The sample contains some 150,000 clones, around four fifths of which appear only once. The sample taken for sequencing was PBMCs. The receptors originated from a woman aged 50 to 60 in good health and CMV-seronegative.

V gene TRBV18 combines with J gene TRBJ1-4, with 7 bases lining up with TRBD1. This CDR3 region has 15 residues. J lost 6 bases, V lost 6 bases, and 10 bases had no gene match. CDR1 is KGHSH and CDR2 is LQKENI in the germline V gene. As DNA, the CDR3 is TGTGCCAGCTCGCCTGGACAGGTAGTTTATGAAAAACTGTTTTTT. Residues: CASSPGQVVYEKLFF.

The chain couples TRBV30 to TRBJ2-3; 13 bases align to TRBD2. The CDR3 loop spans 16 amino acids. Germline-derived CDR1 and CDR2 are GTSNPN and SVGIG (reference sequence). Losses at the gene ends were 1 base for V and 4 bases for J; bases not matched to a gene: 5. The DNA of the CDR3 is TGTGCCTGGAGTGGGGGACTAGCGGGATCAGCAGATACGCAGTATTTT. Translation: CAWSGGLAGSADTQYF. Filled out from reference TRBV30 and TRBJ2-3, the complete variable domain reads SQTIHQWPATLVQPVGSPLSLECTVEGTSNPNLYWYRQAAGRGLQLLFYSVGIGQISSEVPQNLSASRPQDRQFILSSKKLLLSDSGFYLCAWSGGLAGSADTQYFGPGTRLTVL.